These 18 T cell receptor beta chains originate from one sample sequenced in a study of CDR3 diversity in severe acne. Each CDR3 protein gets one entry after TCRdb re-called the PCR reads with MiXCR. The sample includes 89,000 or so distinct CDR3 sequences, around 50% of them seen just once. The sample consisted of blood. The origin of the receptors is a male donor in good health, serving as a control.

For this clonotype: Germline and junction disagree at one end, which may indicate a read error. The chain links TRBV20-1 to TRBJ1-4, with 8 bases identical to TRBD1. CDR3 length: 14 amino acids. Germline CDR1 reads DFQATT; CDR2 reads SNEGSKA (reference sequence). The CDR3 region is CSARDTGGNEKLFF. The CDR3 DNA follows: TGCAGTGCTAGAGACACAGGGGGTAATGAAAAGCTGTTTTTT.

This clonotype appeared a single time. The chain uses TRBV6-5 and TRBJ2-7, with D perhaps matching TRBD1 (5 bases). CDR3 length equals 16 residues. V was pared by 2 bases and J by 2 bases, with 16 bases between. Germline loops: CDR1 MNHEY, CDR2 SVGAGI. Here the CDR3 DNA reads TGTGCCAGCAGTTACCAAGGGGCCTCACCCACCTACGAGCAGTACTTC. This codes for CASSYQGASPTYEQYF.

This clonotype is medium-sized in the sample. The chain links TRBV6-4 to TRBJ2-7; TRBD1 might be the D (5 bases). The CDR3 sequence is 15 residues long. Germline assignment: CDR1 MRHNA and CDR2 SNTAGT. V dropped 7 bases and J dropped 5 bases, with 21 bases sitting between them. The CDR3 protein is CASIKGIGAGHEQYF. CDR3 coding DNA: TGTGCCAGCATTAAGGGGATTGGAGCCGGCCACGAGCAGTACTTC.

This clonotype turned up a few times. The chain employs TRBV24-1 and TRBJ2-2; D is unresolved. The ends were cut back, 1 base at V and 1 base at J, with 9 bases in the middle. The length of the CDR3 is 16 residues. The germline V gene has CDR1 KGHDR and CDR2 SFDVKD. The CDR3 sequence is CATSDFGQMNTGELFF. The DNA for the CDR3 is TGTGCCACCAGTGATTTTGGCCAGATGAACACCGGGGAGCTGTTTTTT.

Concerning this clonotype: One end of the junction varies from germline; a read error may be responsible. The J gene is TRBJ1-2, the V gene TRBV11-2, with 7 bases aligning to TRBD1. The CDR3 covers 15 residues. Per the germline V gene, CDR1 is SGHAT and CDR2 is FQNNGV. CDR3 loop: CASSLGGTASYDYTF. As DNA, the CDR3 is TGTGCCAGCAGCTTAGGTGGGACAGCGAGCTATGACTACACCTTC.

There are many counts of this clonotype. The chain carries TRBV20-1 and TRBJ1-4; 11 nucleotides align to TRBD1. The V gene's germline CDR1 is DFQATT and CDR2 SNEGSKA (reference sequence). This CDR3 comprises 13 residues. V lost 1 base to trimming and J lost 8 bases; unmatched junction nucleotides: 0. CDR3 in DNA: TGCAGTGCTAGAGGGACAGGGGGCGAAAAACTGTTTTTT. Amino acid sequence: CSARGTGGEKLFF.

The chain uses TRBV2 and TRBJ2-7; D not certain. Germline assignment: CDR1 SNHLY and CDR2 FYNNEI. V was trimmed by 4 bases and J by 3 bases, leaving 7 bases between them. The CDR3 loop spans 12 amino acids. CDR3 nucleotide sequence: TGTGCCAGCAGTGGAGGCGGCTACGAGCAGTACTTC. Translating gives CASSGGGYEQYF.

The genes are TRBV12-3 or TRBV12-4 and TRBJ2-1; 10 nucleotides match TRBD2. With V trimmed by 3 bases and J by 6 bases, 5 bases remained unmatched. This CDR3 spans 15 amino acids. The CDR3 protein is CASSLFSGGGNEQFF. CDR3 nucleotide sequence: TGTGCCAGCAGTTTGTTCAGCGGGGGGGGCAATGAGCAGTTCTTC.

This chain uses TRBV9 with TRBJ2-2, with 8 bases fitting TRBD1. Germline-derived CDR1 and CDR2 are SGDLS and YYNGEE. The CDR3 covers 14 residues. The ends lost 3 bases at V and 4 bases at J; junction bases unmatched: 2. The chain's CDR3 is CASSEQGATGELFF. In DNA, the CDR3 is TGTGCCAGCAGCGAGCAGGGGGCCACCGGGGAGCTGTTTTTT.

This clonotype was seen only a few times. This rearrangement joins TRBV20-1 to TRBJ1-1; D gene uncertain. The CDR3 is 12 residues long. The germline V gene has CDR1 DFQATT and CDR2 SNEGSKA (reference sequence). Deletions cut 4 bases from V and 1 base from J, with 7 bases between. The CDR3 nucleotides read TGCAGTGCTAAGGACGGGAACACTGAAGCTTTCTTT. Translated, it gives CSAKDGNTEAFF.

The sample holds many counts of this clonotype. J is TRBJ1-2 and V is TRBV19; 8 nucleotides match TRBD1. The V gene end was trimmed by 0 bases and the J gene end by 7 bases; junction bases not matched to a gene: 7. The CDR3 runs to 15 residues. CDR1 is LNHDA and CDR2 is SQIVND in the germline V gene (reference sequence). In DNA, the CDR3 is TGTGCCAGTAGTATAGACCGACAGGGGAAGATTGGCTACACCTTC. Its translation is CASSIDRQGKIGYTF.

This clonotype has at least ten counts. The rearrangement joins TRBV4-1 to TRBJ2-7, with TRBD2 matching 9 bases. After removal of 5 bases from V and 2 bases from J, the junction contained 4 bases not matched to a gene. This CDR3 is built from 14 residues. Germline values: CDR1 MGHRA, CDR2 YSYEKL. The CDR3 bases are TGCGCCAGCAGCGCGACTAGCGGAACCTACGAGCAGTACTTC. Encoded protein: CASSATSGTYEQYF.

This clonotype was recorded at least ten times. CDR3 residues: CASSQGFGSGNTIYF. The CDR3 DNA reads as TGCGCCAGCAGCCAAGGGTTTGGCTCTGGAAACACCATATATTTT. J is TRBJ1-3 and V is TRBV4-1; the D is unclear. Germline CDR1 is MGHRA and CDR2 is YSYEKL. CDR3 length: 15 residues. Trimming stripped 1 base from V and 0 bases from J, with 7 bases between.

This chain connects TRBV28 to TRBJ2-3, with 7 bases fitting TRBD1. Germline values: CDR1 MDHEN, CDR2 SYDVKM. The CDR3 runs to 17 residues. Trimming at V came to 5 bases and at J to 2 bases, leaving 13 bases not matched to a gene. The CDR3 region is CASSPGTVAGATDTQYF. In DNA form, the CDR3 reads TGTGCCAGCAGTCCCGGGACAGTAGCCGGGGCCACAGATACGCAGTATTTT.

A remark on this clonotype: The germline gene is not matched at one end of the junction; a read error may be the cause. V gene TRBV11-2 combines with J gene TRBJ2-2, with D possibly matching TRBD2 (7 bases). CDR3 size: 15 residues. Germline V gene data show CDR1 as SGHAT and CDR2 as FQNNGV. The CDR3 nucleotides read TGCGCCAGCAGCCAGCCGGGGGGCGGGAGCGGGGAACTGTTTTTT. It encodes CASSQPGGGSGELFF.

This clonotype was detected a few times. The chain links TRBV7-8 to TRBJ2-2; D is uncertain. Germline loops: CDR1 SGHVS, CDR2 FQNEAQ. Trimming shortened V by 1 base and J by 3 bases, and 3 bases separated the two germline ends. CDR3 length: 13 amino acids. Written as DNA, the CDR3 is TGTGCCAGCAGCTTAGACGACACCGGGGAGCTGTTTTTT. Amino acid sequence: CASSLDDTGELFF.

This clonotype came up many times. The rearrangement uses TRBV6-5 and TRBJ2-7, with D unresolved. V was clipped by 6 bases and J by 6 bases, with 24 bases between them. The germline gives CDR1 MNHEY, CDR2 SVGAGI. The CDR3 sequence is 16 residues long. The CDR3 bases are TGTGCCAGCAGCCACTCCCTTAGGAAAGGAAAGGGCGAGCAGTACTTC. Translating it yields CASSHSLRKGKGEQYF.

This clonotype turned up a few times. V gene TRBV7-8 combines with J gene TRBJ1-2; possibly TRBD1 for D (5 bases). The CDR3 is 14 residues long. Germline V gene lookup returns CDR1 SGHVS and CDR2 FQNEAQ. The ends were cut back, 0 bases at V and 6 bases at J, with 11 bases in the middle. The CDR3 sequence is CASSLAAGRNGYTF. CDR3 nucleotides: TGTGCCAGCAGCTTAGCGGCAGGGAGAAATGGCTACACCTTC. The full variable domain, with the rest looked up from reference TRBV7-8 and TRBJ1-2, is GAGVSQSPRYKVAKRGQDVALRCDPISGHVSLFWYQQALGQGPEFLTYFQNEAQLDKSGLPSDRFFAERPEGSVSTLKIQRTQQEDSAVYLCASSLAAGRNGYTFGSGTRLTVV.